This T cell receptor (beta chain) was recorded in a study of blood T cell repertoires in COVID-19. Study-wide background: Acute and convalescent COVID-19 samples came from the United States, Italy and Spain. Sample material is recorded as cDNA or gDNA derived from T cells, B-cell-depleted T cells, or PBMCs.

Per the study methods: From reference gene primer amplification, estimates of nucleated cell counts were derived. TCRdb keeps only in-frame clones here, not all; method: immunoSEQ multiplex PCR. Clone size and the V and J calls come from that table; the DNA yielded D and trimming. The sample shows about 240,000 clones, around four fifths of them seen only once. CDR1 is LGHNA, CDR2 YSLEER, per germline. The V and J ends lost 0 bases and 2 bases respectively, with 10 bases between them. This CDR3 comprises 15 residues. Material: peripheral blood. This chain joins TRBV4-3 and TRBJ1-2; maybe TRBD1 (6 bases). The receptor was isolated from a woman in her 70s with acute or convalescent COVID-19. CDR3 DNA: TGCGCCAGCAGCCAAGACGCACAGGGAAACTATGGCTACACCTTC. It encodes CASSQDAQGNYGYTF.